This T cell receptor (beta chain) originates from a study of T cell changes during pregnancy in multiple sclerosis. The CDR3 runs to 15 residues. Deletions cut 0 bases from V and 3 bases from J, with 10 bases between. CDR1 PRHDT and CDR2 FYEKMQ come from the germline V gene (reference sequence). In this sample, this clone turned up once. Generated by immunoSEQ multiplex PCR, the TCRdb table keeps only in-frame clones and is missing some. Here the sample spans tens of thousands of clones, approximately 95% being singletons. The chain couples TRBV13 to TRBJ2-3; possibly TRBD2 for D (5 bases). The sequenced sample was CD8+ T cells from peripheral blood mononuclear cells, obtained in the second trimester of pregnancy. This sequence was found in a female donor with multiple sclerosis, enrolled in a pregnancy study. This chain's CDR3 is CASSLGLTGTDTQYF. The CDR3 coding sequence is TGTGCCAGCAGCTTAGGACTAACGGGGACAGATACGCAGTATTTT.